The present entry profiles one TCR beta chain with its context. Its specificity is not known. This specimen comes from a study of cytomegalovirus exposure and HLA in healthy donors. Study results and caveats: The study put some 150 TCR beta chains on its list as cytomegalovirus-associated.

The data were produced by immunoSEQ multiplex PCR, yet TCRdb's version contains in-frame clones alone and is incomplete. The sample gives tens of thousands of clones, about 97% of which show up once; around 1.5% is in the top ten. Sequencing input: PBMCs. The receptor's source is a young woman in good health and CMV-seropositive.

This CDR3 is CASSITAEPYEQYF. CDR3 sequence (DNA): TGCGCCAGCAGTATTACAGCCGAACCCTACGAGCAGTACTTC. This chain uses TRBV5-1 with TRBJ2-7, with no clear D. CDR1 is SGHRS and CDR2 is YFSETQ in the germline V gene. V gave up 5 bases and J gave up 2 bases, with 14 bases separating them. The CDR3 loop spans 14 amino acids.